The 19 T cell receptor beta chains reported below all come from one sample, sequenced in a study of breast tumors, draining lymph nodes, adjacent tissues. Samples came from axillary lymph nodes draining the breast cancer. TCRdb reprocessed the multiplex PCR reads via MiXCR and lists one record per CDR3 protein. Of about 230,000 distinct CDR3 sequences in the sample, roughly 32% were seen once. The sample consisted of axillary lymph node tissue. The receptors derive from a female donor with breast cancer. Some clones in this sample may be carry-over from other donors' samples.

The table lists this clonotype with many counts. The V gene is TRBV11-2, the J gene TRBJ2-7; D uncertain. CDR1 SGHAT and CDR2 FQNNGV come from the germline V gene. CDR3 length equals 12 residues. Trimming shortened V by 5 bases and J by 7 bases, and 12 bases separated the two germline ends. CDR3 DNA sequence: TGTGCCAGCAGCGAAAACCCCATGGAGCAGTACTTC. This sequence encodes CASSENPMEQYF.

This clonotype was found many times. This sequence joins TRBV15 and TRBJ2-7; D is possibly TRBD2 (6 bases). V dropped 1 base and J dropped 5 bases, with 15 bases sitting between them. The germline V gene has CDR1 LNHNV and CDR2 YYDKDF (reference sequence). CDR3 length: 15 amino acids. The CDR3 DNA reads as TGTGCCACCAGCAGAGGGGTGGAGGGAGGTGACGAGCAGTACTTC. Translated, it gives CATSRGVEGGDEQYF.

This clonotype was found many times. J is TRBJ2-7 and V is TRBV7-8; 13 bases fit TRBD2. The CDR3 covers 15 residues. CDR1 and CDR2 (germline): SGHVS, FQNEAQ. V lost 3 bases and J lost 6; bases outside the gene matches: 5. The CDR3 is CASSLRTSGSLEQYF. The CDR3 coding sequence is TGTGCCAGCAGCTTGAGGACTAGCGGGAGCCTCGAGCAGTACTTC.

Comments on this clonotype: Being one base from a much bigger clone, this may be a read error. The CDR3 is CASSLTEAQETQYF. CDR3 DNA: TGCGCCAGCAGCCTGACTGAGGCCCAAGAGACCCAGTACTTC. The chain has TRBV5-1 and TRBJ2-5, with D hard to call. Per germline, CDR1 SGHRS and CDR2 YFSETQ. The V end lost 4 bases, the J end lost 1 base, and 11 bases lay between the germline ends. The CDR3 has 14 residues.

This clonotype appeared many times. The CDR3 sequence is CASSYSSGAGGYTF. The CDR3 DNA follows: TGTGCCAGCAGTTATTCGTCAGGGGCGGGTGGCTACACCTTC. The chain combines TRBV6-6 with TRBJ1-2; tentative D call: TRBD1 (6 bases). In germline, CDR1 is MNHNY, CDR2 SVGAGI (reference sequence). V lost 3 bases, J lost 7 bases, and 15 bases lay in between. The CDR3 consists of 14 residues.

The chain joins TRBV5-1 to TRBJ1-1, with unresolved D. This CDR3 spans 14 amino acids. The V and J ends lost 1 base and 1 base respectively, with 8 bases between them. From germline, CDR1 is SGHRS and CDR2 YFSETQ. The CDR3 bases are TGCGCCAGCAGCTTGATCCGTGCGAACACTGAAGCTTTCTTT. Protein: CASSLIRANTEAFF.

This clonotype was picked up many times. CDR3 amino acids: CASSPLGGTGELFF. DNA for the CDR3: TGTGCCAGTAGTCCCCTTGGGGGGACCGGGGAGCTGTTTTTT. This chain connects TRBV19 to TRBJ2-2, with a weak D call TRBD2 (6 bases). The CDR3 totals 14 residues. The germline gives CDR1 LNHDA, CDR2 SQIVND (reference sequence). The V and J ends lost 5 bases and 5 bases respectively, with 12 bases between them.

The chain employs TRBV7-2 and TRBJ1-2, with D possibly matching TRBD1 (5 bases). Germline V lookup: CDR1 SGHTA, CDR2 FQGNSA. V lost 3 bases and J lost 7, with 12 bases in between. This CDR3 has 13 amino acids. CDR3 nucleotides: TGTGCCAGCAGCTTTGACCTCAGGGCTGGCTACACCTTC. Translated: CASSFDLRAGYTF.

This clonotype is judged medium-sized. The V call is TRBV29-1, the J call TRBJ2-3; a possible D gene is TRBD1 (5 bases). Germline assignment: CDR1 SQVTM and CDR2 ANQGSEA. The ends were cut back, 4 bases at V and 0 bases at J, with 14 bases in the middle. The CDR3 sequence is 15 residues long. CDR3 bases: TGCAGCGTTGCTAGGGGAACAGTTAGCACAGATACGCAGTATTTT. Its translation is CSVARGTVSTDTQYF.

This clonotype was counted at least ten times. The rearrangement links TRBV7-2 to TRBJ2-1; 13 bases line up with TRBD2. Germline V lookup: CDR1 SGHTA, CDR2 FQGNSA. Trimming removed 5 bases from V and 10 bases from J; junction bases left unmatched: 14. The CDR3 has 17 residues. The CDR3 DNA reads as TGTGCCAGCAGCCCCGGGGGGGGGACTAGCGGGATAGGCGAGCAGTTCTTC. This sequence encodes CASSPGGGTSGIGEQFF.

This clonotype was picked up many times. Since a much larger clone is just one base distant, this may be a read error. The chain joins TRBV7-8 to TRBJ2-2, with 11 positions matching TRBD2. This CDR3 is built from 19 residues. J was trimmed by 7 bases and V by 1 base; bases with no gene match: 14. Germline V gene lookup returns CDR1 SGHVS and CDR2 FQNEAQ. The CDR3 DNA is TGTGCCAGCAGCTTAGGGCGAATGACTAGCGGGAACCCTCTCGGGGAGCTGTTTTTT. Protein product: CASSLGRMTSGNPLGELFF.

This clonotype was picked up many times. This chain joins TRBV2 and TRBJ1-5, with TRBD1 as a possible D gene (6 bases). The CDR3 runs to 12 residues. CDR1 SNHLY and CDR2 FYNNEI come from the germline V gene. The ends were cut back, 6 bases at V and 4 bases at J, with 7 bases in the middle. In nucleotides, the CDR3 is TGTGCCAGCAGAGACAGGAATCAGCCCCAGCATTTT. This gives the protein CASRDRNQPQHF. The variable domain in full, with the rest retrieved from reference TRBV2 and TRBJ1-5, is EPEVTQTPSHQVTQMGQEVILRCVPISNHLYFYWYRQILGQKVEFLVSFYNNEISEKSEIFDDQFSVERPDGSNFTLKIRSTKLEDSAMYFCASRDRNQPQHFGDGTRLSIL.

This clonotype was detected ten times or more. The gene calls are TRBV20-1 and TRBJ2-2, with 8 bases lining up with TRBD2. CDR1 and CDR2 from the germline V gene are DFQATT and SNEGSKA (reference sequence). V shed 3 bases, J shed 4 bases, and the junction held 4 bases outside the gene matches. The CDR3 sequence is 14 residues long. The CDR3 region is CSARAGGVTGELFF. The CDR3, as DNA: TGCAGTGCTAGGGCGGGAGGCGTCACCGGGGAGCTGTTTTTT.

The chain employs TRBV20-1 and TRBJ2-2, with 7 bases that match TRBD2. Germline V lookup: CDR1 DFQATT, CDR2 SNEGSKA (reference sequence). CDR3 length equals 15 residues. J gave up 1 base and V 3 bases, and 5 bases lay outside the gene matches. CDR3 region: CSASGWEGNTGELFF. The CDR3 nucleotides read TGCAGTGCTAGCGGGTGGGAGGGGAACACCGGGGAGCTGTTTTTT.

Only a few counts were recorded for this clonotype. A much more abundant neighbour one base away suggests this may be a read error. The V call is TRBV12-3 or TRBV12-4, the J call TRBJ2-7; 9 nucleotides line up with TRBD2. J was trimmed by 7 bases and V by 7 bases; bases with no gene match: 11. The CDR3 has 14 residues. This CDR3 is CASNFAGGPREQYF. CDR3 sequence (DNA): TGTGCCAGCAATTTCGCGGGAGGGCCAAGGGAGCAGTACTTC.

This clonotype has at least ten counts. The chain uses TRBV12-3 or TRBV12-4 and TRBJ2-2, with 8 bases fitting TRBD2. V gave up 5 bases and J gave up 5 bases; unmatched junction bases: 7. This CDR3 has 15 amino acids. CDR3 nucleotides: TGTGCCAGCAGTAAAAGCGGGAGAAGAACCGGGGAGCTGTTTTTT. Translation: CASSKSGRRTGELFF.

This clonotype came up many times. The rearrangement links TRBV19 to TRBJ1-5; 10 bases fit TRBD1. The germline CDR1 and CDR2 sequences are LNHDA and SQIVND (reference sequence). This CDR3 is 13 amino acids long. The V gene end was trimmed by 9 bases and the J gene end by 7 bases; junction bases not matched to a gene: 6. The CDR3: CASRQGAGQPQHF. The CDR3 DNA is TGTGCCAGCCGACAGGGGGCCGGGCAGCCCCAGCATTTT.

V usage is TRBV7-2 and J usage is TRBJ2-2; TRBD2 matches at 11 bases. The germline V gene has CDR1 SGHTA and CDR2 FQGNSA. The CDR3 is 12 amino acids. The V and J ends lost 7 bases and 14 bases, in that order; junction bases with no gene match: 6. CDR3 DNA: TGTGCCAGCACCACCGGACTAGCGGGTCTGTTTTTT. Encoded protein: CASTTGLAGLFF.

This clonotype was recorded many times. The J gene is TRBJ1-6, the V gene TRBV19; D is ambiguous. V lost 3 bases and J 8 bases, leaving 17 bases between the germline ends. CDR1 and CDR2 (germline): LNHDA, SQIVND (reference sequence). The CDR3 has 16 residues. This CDR3 reads CASSIEGTSFYSPLHF. CDR3 in DNA: TGTGCCAGTAGTATTGAGGGAACGTCCTTTTATTCACCCCTCCACTTT.